This entry features one TCR beta chain sequence. What it binds is not known. This sample is part of a study of T cell repertoires in cytomegalovirus infection. Whole-study results and caveats: Identification of carriers of CMV plus the relevant HLA was performed using cumulative public TCR beta family frequency.

Germline V CDR1 and CDR2: MDHEN, SYDVKM. This CDR3 is built from 14 residues. V was cut by 7 bases and J by 9 bases, with 19 bases left in between. TCRdb re-analysed the reads in MiXCR, keeping a single row per CDR3 protein. Of over 100,000 distinct CDR3 sequences in the sample, 15% to 20% are singletons; the top ten hold 8%. V gene TRBV28 combines with J gene TRBJ2-1, with D perhaps being TRBD1 or TRBD2 (6 bases each). The clonotype originates from a human donor in good health (CMV status not recorded). Some clones in this sample may be carry-over from other donors' samples. The sequenced sample consisted of PBMCs. The CDR3 sequence: CASIWGAAGGEQFF. CDR3 nucleotide sequence: TGTGCCAGCATTTGGGGGGCGGCAGGCGGTGAGCAGTTCTTC. Based on the CDR3 plus reference TRBV28 and TRBJ2-1, the full variable domain is DVKVTQSSRYLVKRTGEKVFLECVQDMDHENMFWYRQDPGLGLRLIYFSYDVKMKEKGDIPEGYSVSREKKERFSLILESASTNQTSMYLCASIWGAAGGEQFFGPGTRLTVL.